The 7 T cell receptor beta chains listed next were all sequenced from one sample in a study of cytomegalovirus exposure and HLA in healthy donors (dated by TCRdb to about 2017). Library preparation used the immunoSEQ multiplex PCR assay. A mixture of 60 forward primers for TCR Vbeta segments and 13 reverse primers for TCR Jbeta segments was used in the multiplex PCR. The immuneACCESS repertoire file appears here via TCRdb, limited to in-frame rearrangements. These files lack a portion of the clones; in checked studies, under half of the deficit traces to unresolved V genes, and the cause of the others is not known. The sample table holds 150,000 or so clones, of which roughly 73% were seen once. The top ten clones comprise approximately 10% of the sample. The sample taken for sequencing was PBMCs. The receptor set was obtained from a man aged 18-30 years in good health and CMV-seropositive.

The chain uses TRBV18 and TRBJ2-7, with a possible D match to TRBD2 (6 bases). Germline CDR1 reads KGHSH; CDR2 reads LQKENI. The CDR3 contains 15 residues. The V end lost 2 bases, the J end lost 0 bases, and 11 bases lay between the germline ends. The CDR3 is CASSPLGTGSYEQYF. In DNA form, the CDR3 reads TGTGCCAGCTCACCATTGGGGACTGGCTCCTACGAGCAGTACTTC.

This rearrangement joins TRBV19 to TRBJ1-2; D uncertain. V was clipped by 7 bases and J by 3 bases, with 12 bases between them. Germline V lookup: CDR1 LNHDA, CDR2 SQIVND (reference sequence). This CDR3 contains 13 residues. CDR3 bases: TGTGCCAGTACCCTACAGTCCGACTATGGCTACACCTTC. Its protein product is CASTLQSDYGYTF.

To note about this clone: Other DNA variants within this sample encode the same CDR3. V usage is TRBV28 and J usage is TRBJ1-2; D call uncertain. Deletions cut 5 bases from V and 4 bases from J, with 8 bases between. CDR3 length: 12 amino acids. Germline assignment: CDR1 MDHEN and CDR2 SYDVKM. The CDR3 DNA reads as TGTGCCAGCAGTCCAGGATTCTATGGCTACACCTTC. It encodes CASSPGFYGYTF.

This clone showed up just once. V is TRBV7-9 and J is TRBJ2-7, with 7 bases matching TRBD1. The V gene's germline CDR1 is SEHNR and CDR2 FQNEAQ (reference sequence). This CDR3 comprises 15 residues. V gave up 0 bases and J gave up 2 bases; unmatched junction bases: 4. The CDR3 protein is CASSLATGRTYEQYF. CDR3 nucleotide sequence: TGTGCCAGCAGCTTAGCGACAGGGCGTACCTACGAGCAGTACTTC.

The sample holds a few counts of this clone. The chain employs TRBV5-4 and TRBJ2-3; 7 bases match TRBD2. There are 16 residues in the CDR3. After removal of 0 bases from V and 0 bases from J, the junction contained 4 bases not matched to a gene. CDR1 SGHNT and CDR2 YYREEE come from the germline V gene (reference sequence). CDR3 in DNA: TGTGCCAGCAGCTTGGCGGGAGGACGGAGCACAGATACGCAGTATTTT. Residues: CASSLAGGRSTDTQYF. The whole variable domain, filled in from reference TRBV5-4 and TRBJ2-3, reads ETGVTQSPTHLIKTRGQQVTLRCSSQSGHNTVSWYQQALGQGPQFIFQYYREEENGRGNFPPRFSGLQFPNYSSELNVNALELDDSALYLCASSLAGGRSTDTQYFGPGTRLTVL.

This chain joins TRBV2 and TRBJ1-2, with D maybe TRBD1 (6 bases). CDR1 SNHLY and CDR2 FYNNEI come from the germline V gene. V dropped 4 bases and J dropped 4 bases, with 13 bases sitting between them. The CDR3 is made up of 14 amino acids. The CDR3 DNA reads TGTGCCAGCAGTGTGGACAGACTCTCCTATGGCTACACCTTC. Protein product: CASSVDRLSYGYTF.

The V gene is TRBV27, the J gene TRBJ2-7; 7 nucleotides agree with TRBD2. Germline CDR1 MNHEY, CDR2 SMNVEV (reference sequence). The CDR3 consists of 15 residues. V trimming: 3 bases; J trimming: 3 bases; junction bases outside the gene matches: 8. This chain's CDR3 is CASSFGGLPHYEQYF. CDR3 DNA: TGTGCCAGCAGTTTTGGGGGACTACCCCACTACGAGCAGTACTTC.